A selection of T cell receptor beta chains follows, all from one sample in a study of control samples from healthy donors and cancer patients. Repertoires were generated with immunoSEQ multiplex PCR, while TCRdb's copy carries only in-frame clones and drops some. The sample has around 64,000 clones, approximately 89% seen once. Sequenced material: PBMCs. Receptors originate from a man between 60 and 75 years old with colorectal cancer. Each CDR3 is given with its conserved first and last residue.

v_gene	j_gene	CDR3aa
TRBV5-1	TRBJ2-5	CASSPWTGPRETQYF
TRBV6-6	TRBJ2-1	CASTIGTGADEQFF
TRBV7-9	TRBJ1-6	CASSLSTRGIYNSPLHF
TRBV11-2	TRBJ2-7	CASSSLQGGSSGGWYEQYF
TRBV6-2/TRBV6-3	TRBJ2-4	CASSRGLAGGPLSKNIQYF
TRBV15	TRBJ1-2	CATSPGLDYGYTF
TRBV12-3/TRBV12-4	TRBJ2-7	CASSSGKKQYF
TRBV12-5	TRBJ2-7	CASGFHDRAYEQYF
TRBV3-1/TRBV3-2	TRBJ2-5	CASSGDQTLKGNQETQYF
TRBV2	TRBJ2-7	CASSKDSGEQYF
TRBV7-9	TRBJ1-5	CASSRTGTGVAQPQHF
TRBV9	TRBJ1-4	CASSPRPRGDEKLFF
TRBV28	TRBJ1-2	CASTTGGDDYGYTF
TRBV7-9	TRBJ2-5	CASSLSGQGGETQYF
TRBV14	TRBJ2-7	CASSQGAGSYYEQYF
TRBV10-3	TRBJ2-7	CAISFQGNEQYF
TRBV18	TRBJ2-7	CASSRTGTDSYEQYF